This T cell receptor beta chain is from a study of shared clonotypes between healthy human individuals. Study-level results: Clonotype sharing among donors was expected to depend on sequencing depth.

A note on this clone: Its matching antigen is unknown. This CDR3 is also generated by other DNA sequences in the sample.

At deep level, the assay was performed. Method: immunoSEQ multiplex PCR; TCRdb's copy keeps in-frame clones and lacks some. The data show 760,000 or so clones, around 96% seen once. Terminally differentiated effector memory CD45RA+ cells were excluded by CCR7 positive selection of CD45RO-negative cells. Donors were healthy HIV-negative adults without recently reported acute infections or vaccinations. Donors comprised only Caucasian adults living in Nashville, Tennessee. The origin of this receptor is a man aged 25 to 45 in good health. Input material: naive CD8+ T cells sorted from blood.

The CDR3 DNA sequence: TGTGCCAGTAGTATAGATGGCTATAGCAATCAGCCCCAGCATTTT. Its translation: CASSIDGYSNQPQHF. This chain joins TRBV19 and TRBJ1-5; D remains unclear. The germline V gene has CDR1 LNHDA and CDR2 SQIVND (reference sequence). V was trimmed by 0 bases and J by 0 bases, leaving 6 bases between them. The CDR3 is 15 amino acids.